These T cell receptor beta chains were read from a single sample in a study of blood T cell repertoires in COVID-19. Assay used: immunoSEQ multiplex PCR; TCRdb lists only in-frame clones, some missing. The data contain 50,000 to 70,000 clones, 85% to 90% of them seen just once; the ten biggest clones take up approximately 8.3%. The sequenced sample was peripheral blood. All receptors derive from a human donor with active COVID-19. The donor label of this sample is uncertain. Each CDR3 is given with its conserved first and last residue. Fields, in order: V gene, J gene, D gene, CDR3 protein. A D gene is named only where the DNA matches it firmly.

>TRBV5-1|TRBJ1-4|TRBD1
CASSLETGANEKLFF
>TRBV15|TRBJ2-3|-
CATRSLALTTDTQYF
>TRBV14|TRBJ2-2|TRBD2
CASSPRLAGATAGELFF
>TRBV7-2|TRBJ2-2|TRBD2
CASTHRGGGELFF
>TRBV7-9|TRBJ2-3|TRBD1
CASSRTGSTDTQYF
>TRBV19|TRBJ1-1|-
CASSEQGGTMNTEAFF
>TRBV5-1|TRBJ1-2|TRBD1
CASTLDRGGGYGGYTF
>TRBV10-1|TRBJ2-7|-
CASSEGGYKEYF
>TRBV7-9|TRBJ2-1|-
CASSLQPVNEQFF
>TRBV4-1|TRBJ1-1|-
CASSRGLLGTEAFF
>TRBV7-9|TRBJ1-1|-
CASSRDSNTEAFF
>TRBV3-1/TRBV3-2|TRBJ2-5|TRBD2
CASEWTSGKEETQYF
>TRBV14|TRBJ2-1|-
CASSQELAHYNEQFF
>TRBV30|TRBJ1-3|-
CAWSVRRSSGPGNTIYF
>TRBV6-2/TRBV6-3|TRBJ2-5|-
CASSYNPGAAAETQYF
>TRBV27|TRBJ1-5|-
CASSGGAGNSNQPQHF